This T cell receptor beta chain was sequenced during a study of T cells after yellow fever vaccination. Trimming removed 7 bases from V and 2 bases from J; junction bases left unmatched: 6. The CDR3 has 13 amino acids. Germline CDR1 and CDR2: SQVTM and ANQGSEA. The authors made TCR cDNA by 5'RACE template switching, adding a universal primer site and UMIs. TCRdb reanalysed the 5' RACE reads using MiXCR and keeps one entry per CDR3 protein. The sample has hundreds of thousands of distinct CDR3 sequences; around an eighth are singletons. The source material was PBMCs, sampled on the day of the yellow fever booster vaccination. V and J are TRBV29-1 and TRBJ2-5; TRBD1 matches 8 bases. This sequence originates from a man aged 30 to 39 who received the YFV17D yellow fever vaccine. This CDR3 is CSAPRQGQETQYF. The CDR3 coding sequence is TGCAGCGCCCCGAGACAGGGGCAAGAGACCCAGTACTTC.